The 32 T cell receptor beta chains below come from one sample, sequenced in a study of T cell repertoires and HLA-DP antigens (dated by TCRdb to between 2017 and 2018). Their antigens are not known. Library preparation employed the immunoSEQ multiplex PCR assay. Drawn from immuneACCESS, this table holds only the in-frame rearrangements with V and J called that TCRdb kept. Clones are partly lost; checked studies trace under half to an unresolved V gene and leave the rest unexplained. The sample includes about 73,000 clones, with around 80% observed a single time. In total, the top ten clones hold roughly 1.5% of the sample. The specimen was CD4+ T cells from PBMCs. The origin of the receptors is a man aged 55 to 69 in good health and CMV-seronegative.

The rearrangement links TRBV6-6 to TRBJ1-5, with a weak D call TRBD1 (6 bases). CDR3 size: 13 residues. V gave up 11 bases and J gave up 3 bases, with 14 bases separating them. Germline lookup yields CDR1 MNHNY and CDR2 SVGAGI (reference sequence). The CDR3 sequence: CAGTPGANQPQHF. The CDR3 coding sequence is TGTGCCGGCACCCCGGGGGCCAATCAGCCCCAGCATTTT.

This rearrangement joins TRBV2 to TRBJ2-1; D is perhaps TRBD1 (6 bases). This CDR3 is 17 amino acids long. The germline V and J ends were trimmed by 4 bases and 0 bases, with 16 bases remaining between them. CDR1 and CDR2 from the germline V gene are SNHLY and FYNNEI. The CDR3 DNA reads TGTGCCAGCAGTGGGGGGCGGGCGTTGAGCTCCTACAATGAGCAGTTCTTC. Its protein product is CASSGGRALSSYNEQFF.

V and J are TRBV30 and TRBJ1-3; D remains ambiguous. There are 13 residues in the CDR3. Trimming took off 0 bases at V and 0 bases at J, with 3 bases between the two ends. Germline loops: CDR1 GTSNPN, CDR2 SVGIG (reference sequence). Here the CDR3 DNA reads TGTGCCTGGAGTGTATCCTCTGGAAACACCATATATTTT. Translating gives CAWSVSSGNTIYF.

The chain uses TRBV9 and TRBJ2-5; the D is unclear. The CDR3 runs to 13 residues. With 4 bases removed from V and 2 bases from J, the gap between germline ends came to 9 bases. Per the germline V gene, CDR1 is SGDLS and CDR2 is YYNGEE. The CDR3, as DNA: TGTGCCAGCAGCCTAATGGGGCAAGAGACCCAGTACTTC. The encoded protein is CASSLMGQETQYF. The whole variable domain, filled in from reference TRBV9 and TRBJ2-5, reads DSGVTQTPKHLITATGQRVTLRCSPRSGDLSVYWYQQSLDQGLQFLIQYYNGEERAKGNILERFSAQQFPDLHSELNLSSLELGDSALYFCASSLMGQETQYFGPGTRLLVL.

The chain recombines TRBV4-3 with TRBJ1-4; a possible D gene is TRBD1 (5 bases). The CDR3 loop spans 15 amino acids. Germline loops: CDR1 LGHNA, CDR2 YSLEER. Trimming removed 0 bases at V and 8 bases at J, with 13 bases between. The CDR3 nucleotides read TGCGCCAGCAGCCAAGATCAGCAGGGTTGGGAAAAACTGTTTTTT. It is translated as CASSQDQQGWEKLFF.

In its sample, this clone was seen a few times. This rearrangement joins TRBV15 to TRBJ2-3; weak D call: TRBD1 (5 bases). The CDR3 consists of 16 residues. Germline V gene sequence: CDR1 LNHNV, CDR2 YYDKDF (reference sequence). V was shortened by 1 base and J by 6 bases, with 17 bases between the two germline ends. This chain's CDR3 is CATSRGGRVTSDTQYF. The CDR3, as DNA: TGTGCCACCAGCAGAGGTGGCAGGGTTACGTCTGATACGCAGTATTTT.

The chain couples TRBV7-6 to TRBJ2-2; D is tentatively TRBD1 or TRBD2 (6 bases each). There are 16 residues in the CDR3. CDR1 and CDR2 (germline): SGHVS, FNYEAQ. V lost 0 bases and J 2 bases, leaving 10 bases between the germline ends. The CDR3 loop reads CASSLAGGGNTGELFF. The CDR3 coding sequence is TGTGCCAGCAGCTTAGCCGGAGGGGGAAACACCGGGGAGCTGTTTTTT.

The chain combines TRBV5-4 with TRBJ2-1, with a tentative D call TRBD2 (6 bases). In germline, CDR1 is SGHNT, CDR2 YYREEE (reference sequence). Between the trimmed V and J ends, which lost 4 bases and 0 bases, there was a span of 14 bases. CDR3 length equals 16 residues. The CDR3 DNA reads TGTGCCAGCAGCAACCTTATGGGGGGCTCCTACAATGAGCAGTTCTTC. It translates to CASSNLMGGSYNEQFF.

V and J are TRBV28 and TRBJ2-5; possibly TRBD1 or TRBD2 for D (6 bases each). Germline V lookup: CDR1 MDHEN, CDR2 SYDVKM. The CDR3 spans 15 residues. Trimming removed 3 bases from V and 1 base from J, with 12 bases in between. The CDR3 bases are TGTGCCAGCAGTTTTAGTCGGGGGCTCCAAGAGACCCAGTACTTC. As protein: CASSFSRGLQETQYF.

This clone has a single count. The rearrangement uses TRBV10-3 and TRBJ1-2; D is possibly TRBD1 (5 bases). Trimming removed 6 bases at V and 4 bases at J, with 12 bases between. CDR3 length: 13 amino acids. CDR1 and CDR2 (germline): ENHRY, SYGVKD. CDR3 coding DNA: TGTGCCATCAGAGGAGACAGTAGCTATGGCTACACCTTC. Translating gives CAIRGDSSYGYTF.

The chain joins TRBV4-3 to TRBJ1-1; TRBD1 is a possible D gene (6 bases). Looked up from germline, CDR1 is LGHNA and CDR2 is YSLEER. The germline V and J ends were trimmed by 3 bases and 3 bases, with 20 bases remaining between them. The CDR3 loop spans 17 amino acids. CDR3 residues: CASSQRPQGPGDTEAFF. CDR3 DNA: TGCGCCAGCAGCCAGCGTCCCCAGGGGCCAGGGGACACTGAAGCTTTCTTT.

The chain uses TRBV5-1 and TRBJ1-1; a possible D gene is TRBD1 (5 bases). This CDR3 is built from 13 residues. V dropped 3 bases and J dropped 1 base, with 7 bases sitting between them. Germline assignment: CDR1 SGHRS and CDR2 YFSETQ. CDR3 residues: CASSSGQNTEAFF. The CDR3 DNA sequence: TGCGCCAGCAGCTCCGGACAGAACACTGAAGCTTTCTTT.

This chain uses TRBV5-5 with TRBJ2-7, with a weak D call TRBD2 (6 bases). The ends were cut back, 0 bases at V and 3 bases at J, with 13 bases in the middle. Germline loops: CDR1 SGHKS, CDR2 YYEKEE (reference sequence). The CDR3 extends over 15 amino acids. The CDR3 bases are TGTGCCAGCAGCTTGGCCCAAGGGAGGCTCTACGAGCAGTACGTC. This codes for CASSLAQGRLYEQYV.

CDR3 protein: CASSLDLSGNTIYF. CDR3 DNA: TGTGCCAGCAGCTTAGATCTGTCGGGAAACACCATATATTTT. This sequence joins TRBV7-9 and TRBJ1-3; D not certain. The germline V gene has CDR1 SEHNR and CDR2 FQNEAQ (reference sequence). V was pared by 1 base and J by 4 bases, with 8 bases between. This CDR3 has 14 residues.

The chain has TRBV2 and TRBJ1-1; D not certain. Trimming stripped 1 base from V and 1 base from J, with 4 bases between. The CDR3 extends over 13 amino acids. Looked up from germline, CDR1 is SNHLY and CDR2 is FYNNEI. CDR3: CASSEGENTEAFF. The CDR3 nucleotides read TGTGCCAGCAGTGAAGGAGAGAACACTGAAGCTTTCTTT. The variable domain in full, completed from reference TRBV2 and TRBJ1-1, reads EPEVTQTPSHQVTQMGQEVILRCVPISNHLYFYWYRQILGQKVEFLVSFYNNEISEKSEIFDDQFSVERPDGSNFTLKIRSTKLEDSAMYFCASSEGENTEAFFGQGTRLTVV.

The chain combines TRBV5-8 with TRBJ1-2; possible D gene TRBD1, 5 bases. Germline CDR1 reads SGHTS; CDR2 reads YDEGEE. CDR3 length equals 12 residues. Trimming removed 0 bases at V and 7 bases at J, with 7 bases between. DNA for the CDR3: TGTGCCAGCAGCTTGGTGAGGGGTGGCTACACCTTC. Amino acid sequence: CASSLVRGGYTF.

V usage is TRBV18 and J usage is TRBJ2-7, with TRBD1 identical over 7 bases. V trimming: 3 bases; J trimming: 5 bases; junction bases outside the gene matches: 10. Germline CDR1 KGHSH, CDR2 LQKENI. The CDR3 is 15 amino acids. This CDR3 reads CASSPLTTGKHEQYF. CDR3 coding DNA: TGTGCCAGCTCACCTCTTACGACAGGGAAGCACGAGCAGTACTTC.

The chain is built from TRBV15 and TRBJ2-5; 8 bases map to TRBD1. Germline lookup yields CDR1 LNHNV and CDR2 YYDKDF (reference sequence). The CDR3 totals 16 residues. Trimming removed 0 bases from V and 3 bases from J; junction bases left unmatched: 6. This chain's CDR3 is CATSRESAQGEETQYF. The CDR3 DNA reads TGTGCCACCAGCAGAGAGTCCGCACAGGGGGAAGAGACCCAGTACTTC. Full variable domain (remainder filled in from reference TRBV15 and TRBJ2-5): DAMVIQNPRYQVTQFGKPVTLSCSQTLNHNVMYWYQQKSSQAPKLLFHYYDKDFNNEADTPDNFQSRRPNTSFCFLDIRSPGLGDTAMYLCATSRESAQGEETQYFGPGTRLLVL.

The rearrangement joins TRBV7-2 to TRBJ1-2; 11 nucleotides agree with TRBD1. The V gene end was trimmed by 5 bases and the J gene end by 0 bases; junction bases not matched to a gene: 8. The CDR3 is 17 amino acids. From germline, CDR1 is SGHTA and CDR2 FQGNSA. This chain's CDR3 is CASSPAGTGGTNYGYTF. CDR3 nucleotide sequence: TGTGCCAGCAGCCCCGCCGGGACAGGGGGGACTAACTATGGCTACACCTTC.

The count of this clone is one. The rearrangement links TRBV11-2 to TRBJ2-3; 10 bases agree with TRBD2. V shed 5 bases, J shed 6 bases, and the junction held 17 bases outside the gene matches. This CDR3 has 18 residues. The germline V gene has CDR1 SGHAT and CDR2 FQNNGV. The CDR3 loop reads CASSAITASGSISDTQYF. The CDR3 nucleotides read TGTGCCAGCAGCGCCATAACCGCTAGCGGGAGTATATCTGATACGCAGTATTTT.

The chain is built from TRBV7-2 and TRBJ2-7, with D tentatively TRBD1 (7 bases). The germline V gene encodes CDR1 SGHTA and CDR2 FQGNSA. V lost 1 base to trimming and J lost 0 bases, with 16 bases between them. The CDR3 is 17 amino acids. The CDR3 DNA sequence: TGTGCCAGCAGCTTAGTAGGGGGGACAGAAAGCTCCTACGAGCAGTACGTC. It yields the protein CASSLVGGTESSYEQYV.

The count of this clone is one. V gene TRBV9 combines with J gene TRBJ2-3; D is ambiguous. This CDR3 spans 16 amino acids. V was trimmed by 0 bases and J by 0 bases, leaving 11 bases between them. Germline-derived CDR1 and CDR2 are SGDLS and YYNGEE. In nucleotides, the CDR3 is TGTGCCAGCAGCGTAGATGGCAGTCCTAGCACAGATACGCAGTATTTT. Its translation: CASSVDGSPSTDTQYF.

The table lists this clone with a count of one. The chain combines TRBV11-3 with TRBJ1-1; a possible D gene is TRBD1 (5 bases). There are 13 residues in the CDR3. Per germline, CDR1 SGHNT and CDR2 YENEEA. V was shortened by 4 bases and J by 5 bases, with 11 bases between the two germline ends. Here the CDR3 reads CASSSQQETEAFF. CDR3 coding DNA: TGTGCCAGCAGCTCCCAACAGGAAACTGAAGCTTTCTTT.

For the CDR3, the DNA is TGCGCCAGCAGCCAAGACGTGACAGGCTCCTACGAGCAGTACTTC. Its translation is CASSQDVTGSYEQYF. This sequence joins TRBV4-3 and TRBJ2-7; perhaps TRBD1 as D (6 bases). This CDR3 contains 15 residues. Trimming took 0 bases from V and 0 from J, leaving 9 bases between them. Germline lookup yields CDR1 LGHNA and CDR2 YSLEER.

This clone has a handful of counts. The rearrangement joins TRBV4-1 to TRBJ1-4, with D hard to call. Deletions cut 3 bases from V and 10 bases from J, with 9 bases between. Germline V gene sequence: CDR1 MGHRA, CDR2 YSYEKL. CDR3 length: 12 residues. The chain's CDR3 is CASSQGLGKLFF. In DNA, the CDR3 is TGCGCCAGCAGCCAGGGTTTGGGAAAACTGTTTTTT.

The chain has TRBV19 and TRBJ2-5; D unresolved. CDR3 length: 12 residues. V lost 6 bases and J lost 4, with 9 bases in between. Per the germline V gene, CDR1 is LNHDA and CDR2 is SQIVND (reference sequence). In nucleotides, the CDR3 is TGTGCCAGTAGCCCACCCGGAGAGACCCAGTACTTC. Amino acid sequence: CASSPPGETQYF.

V and J are TRBV27 and TRBJ2-5; no reliable D call. The germline V gene has CDR1 MNHEY and CDR2 SMNVEV (reference sequence). CDR3 length: 16 amino acids. V lost 3 bases and J lost 5, with 19 bases in between. This CDR3 is CASSFSLSGQRETQYF. The CDR3 region has the DNA TGTGCCAGCAGTTTTTCCCTCTCCGGCCAGAGGGAGACCCAGTACTTC.

This clone appeared many times. This chain links TRBV25-1 with TRBJ1-2; TRBD1 matches 9 bases. CDR1 MGHDK and CDR2 SYGVNS come from the germline V gene. V was pared by 1 base and J by 4 bases, with 10 bases of the junction left unmatched. CDR3 length equals 17 residues. The CDR3 protein is CASSEWRYGQGTYGYTF. CDR3 nucleotide sequence: TGTGCCAGCAGTGAATGGAGGTACGGACAGGGGACCTATGGCTACACCTTC.

This clone was counted a single time. The chain links TRBV6-6 to TRBJ1-3; D ambiguous. The germline CDR1 and CDR2 sequences are MNHNY and SVGAGI (reference sequence). V was cut by 5 bases and J by 0 bases, with 14 bases left in between. The length of the CDR3 is 16 residues. The CDR3 spells CASSHSTANSGNTIYF. The CDR3 bases are TGTGCCAGCAGTCATTCGACTGCGAACTCTGGAAACACCATATATTTT.

The chain is built from TRBV9 and TRBJ2-3; 8 bases map to TRBD2. The V segment lost 0 bases and the J segment 4 bases; nucleotides outside the gene matches: 7. Germline values: CDR1 SGDLS, CDR2 YYNGEE. The CDR3 spans 16 residues. The CDR3 region is CASSVVGGTRADTQYF. DNA of the CDR3: TGTGCCAGCAGCGTAGTGGGAGGGACTAGGGCAGATACGCAGTATTTT.

The rearrangement uses TRBV30 and TRBJ1-2, with a weak D call TRBD1 (5 bases). This CDR3 spans 13 amino acids. The germline V and J ends were trimmed by 3 bases and 4 bases, with 12 bases remaining between them. The germline gives CDR1 GTSNPN, CDR2 SVGIG (reference sequence). The CDR3 bases are TGTGCCTGGAGCATTGCGGGGGTCTATGGCTACACCTTC. Its protein product is CAWSIAGVYGYTF.

This rearrangement joins TRBV19 to TRBJ1-4, with 8 bases fitting TRBD1. J was trimmed by 8 bases and V by 2 bases; bases with no gene match: 4. There are 14 residues in the CDR3. Germline loops: CDR1 LNHDA, CDR2 SQIVND (reference sequence). Written as DNA, the CDR3 is TGTGCCAGTAGTATACAGGGGGCAGGGGAAAAACTGTTTTTT. Its translation is CASSIQGAGEKLFF.